Sequencing of this TCR beta chain was carried out in a study of shared clonotypes between healthy human individuals (dated by TCRdb to 2018 to 2021). About the full investigation: The cohort included a few men and a couple of women between 18 and 49 years of age. Blood TCR repertoires of roughly five healthy adults were deeply sequenced to estimate repertoire size and the extent of clonotype sharing between individuals. To increase sequencing depth and limit assay-specific biases, TCR repertoire library preparation and sequencing were carried out by different laboratories using diverse techniques. Each donor's leukapheresis produced roughly between roughly 0.9 and 8.9 billion PBMCs.

About this clone: Its antigen remains undetermined. Base-call qualities are not available, and no considerably larger clone is one nucleotide away.

Using the deep immunoSEQ assay, multiplex PCR amplified TCR CDR3 regions from genomic DNA. For each cell subset, the extracted genomic DNA was distributed evenly across all wells of several immunoSEQ 96-well plates, and each plate served as one replicate. For unsorted PBMC, roughly 300 ng of genomic DNA, equivalent to about 30,000 T cell genomes, went into each replicate PCR. Ten immunoSEQ deep assay plates were used to sequence unsorted PBMC genomic DNA. Purified libraries were measured with a Qubit 3.0 fluorometer, size-checked on a Bioanalyzer 2100, and measured again with the KAPA Library Quantification kit. Each immunoSEQ 96-well plate was sequenced on its own single-read 150-cycle Illumina NextSeq 550 flow cell. As for the authors' bioinformatics: Because only junctional sequences without quality scores were contained in the immunoSEQ output, filtering matching that applied to full-length reads could not be performed. To assign V/J genes and CDR3, sequences were annotated using PyIR, a Python wrapper for IgBLAST v1.9, with IMGT germline references. Reads were filtered out if the reads had weak V/J assignments (E-value above 1e-6), no CDR3, stop codons, out-of-frame junctions, or ambiguous translated residues. V3J clonotypes were defined as sequences sharing the same inferred V gene, J gene, and CDR3 amino acid sequence. Percentage overlap between repertoires was calculated by dividing the number of shared unique clonotypes by the size of the smaller repertoire. Three approaches were used to assess repertoire richness: RTK rarefaction, the Chao1 estimator, and Recon v2.1 estimates of unobserved clonotypes. The clones in this table, taken by TCRdb from immuneACCESS, are in-frame only. Not every clone is retained; where verified, under half of the shortfall comes from an unresolved V gene, and the cause of the rest is unknown. D and trimming come from the DNA, and the V and J calls and clone size come from that table. The sample data list hundreds of thousands of clones, and 60% to 80% of these were observed just once. Of the sample, around 12% falls within the top ten clones.

The donors were healthy, HIV-negative adults who had no recently reported acute infections or vaccinations. Only Caucasian adults living in Nashville, Tennessee, USA were represented among the donors. For unsorted samples, around 85 million PBMCs were counted, and genomic DNA was extracted using the QIAamp DNA Blood Mini kit. Blood was obtained by leukapheresis, after which PBMCs were separated by Ficoll-Histopaque density gradient centrifugation and cryopreserved in liquid nitrogen vapor phase. What the study reported, not specific to this receptor: Because the study included a small number of donors, the genetic and exposure-history diversity represented was limited. Based on pairwise subsampling, the degree of clonotype sharing among donors was expected to be affected by sequencing depth. Only blood was sampled, and tissue TCR repertoires likely differ from those in blood.

The sequencing input was PBMCs. The receptor comes from a woman aged 40 to 50 in good health. Some clones in this sample may be carry-over from other donors' samples.

The DNA reads as follows: TGCGCCAGCAGCTTGGGGGCGGGACGGAGCCACCAAGAGACCCAGTACTTC. Translated, it reads CASSLGAGRSHQETQYF. The rearrangement combines TRBV5-1 with TRBJ2-5; a tentative D match to TRBD2 spans 6 bases. From cysteine to phenylalanine, the CDR3 is 17 amino acids long. Just the 51-base CDR3 DNA is kept, in frame starting at base 1. The germline V gene sets CDR1 to SGHRS and CDR2 to YFSETQ. Trimming at the junction amounts to 0 bases on V and 0 bases on J, and the germline ends lie 15 bases apart.